These T cell receptor beta chains were read from a single sample in a study of Ad26.COV2.S vaccination and SARS-CoV-2 variants. Generated by immunoSEQ multiplex PCR, the TCRdb table keeps only in-frame clones and is missing some. Of about 400,000 clones listed, around 82% are singletons. Material: peripheral blood, obtained in a trial of Ad26.COV2.S vaccine versus placebo. The receptor set was obtained from a person between 18 and 65 years old who received the Ad26.COV2.S COVID-19 vaccine or a placebo. Each CDR3 is given with its conserved first and last residue. The order of the fields is D gene, V gene, clone size, J gene, CDR3 protein, CDR3 DNA. The D gene is left open where the match is weak. Part of the rows lack a size; the others show once, few, many or a class for expanded clones.

D gene: -
V gene: TRBV5-1
clone size: -
J gene: TRBJ1-2
CDR3 protein: CASSLNRDGYTF
CDR3 DNA: TGCGCCAGCAGCTTGAACAGGGATGGCTACACCTTC

D gene: -
V gene: TRBV18
clone size: -
J gene: TRBJ2-1
CDR3 protein: CASSPIRDEQFF
CDR3 DNA: TGTGCCAGCTCACCAATCCGCGATGAGCAGTTCTTC

D gene: -
V gene: TRBV20-1
clone size: -
J gene: TRBJ2-7
CDR3 protein: CSARGGNEQYF
CDR3 DNA: TGCAGTGCAAGAGGGGGTAACGAGCAGTACTTC

D gene: -
V gene: TRBV21-1
clone size: -
J gene: TRBJ2-1
CDR3 protein: CASSKARGLAEDDNEQFF
CDR3 DNA: TGTGCCAGCAGCAAAGCGAGGGGACTAGCGGAAGATGACAATGAGCAGTTCTTC

D gene: TRBD1
V gene: TRBV6-5
clone size: -
J gene: TRBJ2-2
CDR3 protein: CASCRTGNTGELFF
CDR3 DNA: TGTGCCAGCTGCCGGACAGGGAACACCGGGGAGCTGTTTTTT

D gene: -
V gene: TRBV5-4
clone size: few
J gene: TRBJ1-2
CDR3 protein: CASSFFRGTNYGYTF
CDR3 DNA: TGTGCCAGCAGCTTTTTTCGGGGCACTAACTATGGCTACACCTTC

D gene: -
V gene: TRBV7-9
clone size: -
J gene: TRBJ2-7
CDR3 protein: CASSLVAGAHEQYF
CDR3 DNA: TGTGCCAGCAGCTTAGTGGCGGGGGCCCACGAGCAGTACTTC

D gene: -
V gene: TRBV4-3
clone size: -
J gene: TRBJ2-6
CDR3 protein: CASSQQGPASVLTF
CDR3 DNA: TGCGCCAGCAGCCAGCAGGGTCCGGCCAGCGTCCTGACTTTC

D gene: -
V gene: TRBV29-1
clone size: -
J gene: TRBJ1-1
CDR3 protein: CSVGFMNTEAFF
CDR3 DNA: TGCAGCGTCGGGTTCATGAACACTGAAGCTTTCTTT

D gene: TRBD1
V gene: TRBV2
clone size: -
J gene: TRBJ2-7
CDR3 protein: CASTGQGGPYEQYF
CDR3 DNA: TGTGCCAGCACCGGACAGGGGGGACCCTACGAGCAGTACTTC

D gene: TRBD2
V gene: TRBV7-9
clone size: -
J gene: TRBJ2-1
CDR3 protein: CASRSGTTYNEQFF
CDR3 DNA: TGTGCCAGCAGATCCGGGACTACCTACAATGAGCAGTTCTTC

D gene: TRBD1
V gene: TRBV19
clone size: once
J gene: TRBJ1-2
CDR3 protein: CASRHRQGAYGYTF
CDR3 DNA: TGTGCCAGTAGGCATAGACAGGGGGCGTATGGCTACACCTTC

D gene: -
V gene: TRBV24-1
clone size: -
J gene: TRBJ1-6
CDR3 protein: CATSDLRDNHNSPLHF
CDR3 DNA: TGTGCCACCAGTGATTTGCGTGACAATCATAATTCACCCCTCCACTTT

D gene: TRBD2
V gene: TRBV5-1
clone size: -
J gene: TRBJ2-5
CDR3 protein: CASSLGLATQETQYF
CDR3 DNA: TGCGCCAGCAGCCTGGGACTAGCGACTCAAGAGACCCAGTACTTC

D gene: TRBD2
V gene: TRBV24-1
clone size: -
J gene: TRBJ2-5
CDR3 protein: CATSDFMASGIETQYF
CDR3 DNA: TGTGCCACCAGTGATTTTATGGCTAGCGGGATAGAGACCCAGTACTTC

D gene: -
V gene: TRBV6-5
clone size: -
J gene: TRBJ1-1
CDR3 protein: CASSYSRGAQTFF
CDR3 DNA: TGTGCCAGCAGTTACTCGAGGGGGGCCCAAACTTTCTTT

D gene: -
V gene: TRBV11-3
clone size: -
J gene: TRBJ1-1
CDR3 protein: CASSLGSGQNTEAFF
CDR3 DNA: TGTGCCAGCAGCTTAGGGTCGGGACAAAACACTGAAGCTTTCTTT

D gene: TRBD1
V gene: TRBV19
clone size: -
J gene: TRBJ1-2
CDR3 protein: CASSIGGTGGDGYTF
CDR3 DNA: TGTGCCAGTAGTATCGGTGGTACAGGGGGTGATGGCTACACCTTC

D gene: TRBD1
V gene: TRBV6-5
clone size: -
J gene: TRBJ1-2
CDR3 protein: CASGQGGGYTF
CDR3 DNA: TGTGCCAGCGGACAGGGCGGTGGCTACACCTTC

D gene: -
V gene: TRBV19
clone size: -
J gene: TRBJ2-7
CDR3 protein: CASSPIWSSYEQYF
CDR3 DNA: TGTGCCAGTAGTCCAATTTGGAGCTCCTACGAGCAGTACTTC

D gene: -
V gene: TRBV4-3
clone size: -
J gene: TRBJ1-5
CDR3 protein: CASSPQEGQPQHF
CDR3 DNA: TGCGCCAGCAGCCCACAGGAAGGTCAGCCCCAGCATTTT

D gene: -
V gene: TRBV10-2
clone size: -
J gene: TRBJ1-5
CDR3 protein: CASSESRGTQALNQPQHF
CDR3 DNA: TGCGCCAGCAGTGAGTCGAGGGGAACGCAGGCCCTAAATCAGCCCCAGCATTTT

D gene: TRBD2
V gene: TRBV6-5
clone size: -
J gene: TRBJ2-7
CDR3 protein: CASSYSSRGGRGEQYF
CDR3 DNA: TGTGCCAGCAGTTACTCGAGTCGGGGAGGGAGGGGCGAGCAGTACTTC

D gene: TRBD1
V gene: TRBV2
clone size: -
J gene: TRBJ2-1
CDR3 protein: CASSDGTGKYNEQFF
CDR3 DNA: TGTGCCAGCAGTGATGGGACAGGGAAATACAATGAGCAGTTCTTC